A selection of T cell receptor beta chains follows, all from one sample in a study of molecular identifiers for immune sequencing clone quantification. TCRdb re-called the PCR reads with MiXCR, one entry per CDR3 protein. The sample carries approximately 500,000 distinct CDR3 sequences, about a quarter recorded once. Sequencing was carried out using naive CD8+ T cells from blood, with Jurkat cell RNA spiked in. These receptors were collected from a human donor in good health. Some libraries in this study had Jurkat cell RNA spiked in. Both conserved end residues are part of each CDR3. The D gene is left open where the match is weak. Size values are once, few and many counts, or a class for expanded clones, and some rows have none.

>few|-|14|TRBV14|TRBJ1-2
CASSQTTPNYGYTF
TGTGCCAGCAGCCAAACGACACCGAACTATGGCTACACCTTC
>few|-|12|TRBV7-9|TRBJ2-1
CASYNSWNEQFF
TGTGCCAGCTATAATTCATGGAATGAGCAGTTCTTC
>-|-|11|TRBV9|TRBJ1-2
CASSVGYGYTF
TGTGCCAGCAGCGTAGGCTATGGCTACACCTTC
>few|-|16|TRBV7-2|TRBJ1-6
CASSLAGGSCNSPLHF
TGTGCCAGCAGCTTAGCGGGCGGCTCCTGTAATTCACCCCTCCACTTT
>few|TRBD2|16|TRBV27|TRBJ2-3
CASSSGLAVMRDTQYF
TGTGCCAGCAGTTCAGGACTAGCGGTTATGAGGGATACGCAGTATTTT
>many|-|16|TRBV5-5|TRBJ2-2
CASSLSATANTGELFF
TGTGCCAGCAGCTTGAGTGCTACTGCGAACACCGGGGAGCTGTTTTTT
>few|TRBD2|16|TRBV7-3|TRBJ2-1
CASSLSGLAGYNEQFF
TGTGCCAGCAGCCTATCCGGGCTAGCGGGATACAATGAGCAGTTCTTC
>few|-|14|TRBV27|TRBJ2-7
CASSLGPTNYEQYF
TGTGCCAGCAGTTTAGGTCCGACCAACTACGAGCAGTACTTC
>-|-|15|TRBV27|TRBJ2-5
CASSFGRALRETQYF
TGTGCCAGCAGTTTCGGCAGGGCTCTACGAGAGACCCAGTACTTC
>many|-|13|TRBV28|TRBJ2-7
CASRRASHYEQYF
TGTGCCAGCAGAAGGGCTAGCCACTACGAGCAGTACTTC
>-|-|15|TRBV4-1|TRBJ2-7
CASSQGGARAYEQYF
TGCGCCAGCAGCCAGGGGGGGGCGCGGGCCTACGAGCAGTACTTC
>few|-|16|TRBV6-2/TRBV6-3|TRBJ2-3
CASSYSPGASTDTQYF
TGTGCCAGCAGTTACTCGCCGGGGGCTAGCACAGATACGCAGTATTTT
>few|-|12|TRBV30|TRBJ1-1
CAWSVVRTEAFF
TGTGCCTGGAGTGTAGTTAGGACTGAAGCTTTCTTT
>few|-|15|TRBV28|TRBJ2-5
CASTAPHGGEETQYF
TGTGCCAGCACCGCCCCCCACGGGGGCGAAGAGACCCAGTACTTC
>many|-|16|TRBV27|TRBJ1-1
CASSPGSLPMNTEAFF
TGTGCCAGCAGTCCCGGCTCTTTGCCGATGAACACTGAAGCTTTCTTT
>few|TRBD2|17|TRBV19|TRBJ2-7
CASSIRAMGLRGYEQYF
TGTGCCAGTAGTATTCGGGCGATGGGACTACGAGGGTACGAGCAGTACTTC
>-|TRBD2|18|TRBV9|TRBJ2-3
CASSVGLGVAGVADTQYF
TGTGCCAGCAGCGTAGGCTTAGGGGTAGCGGGAGTAGCAGATACGCAGTATTTT
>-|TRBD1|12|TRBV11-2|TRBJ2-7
CASSRTGGEQYF
TGTGCCAGCAGCCGCACAGGGGGCGAGCAGTACTTC
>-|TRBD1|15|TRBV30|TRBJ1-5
CAWSKGAGSNQPQHF
TGTGCCTGGAGTAAGGGGGCGGGTAGCAATCAGCCCCAGCATTTT
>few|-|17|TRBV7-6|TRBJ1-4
CASTLTRSLATNEKLFF
TGTGCCAGCACCCTTACCCGGTCCCTTGCAACTAATGAAAAACTGTTTTTT
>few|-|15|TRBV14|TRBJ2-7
CASSHSRALTYEQYF
TGTGCCAGCAGCCACTCCAGGGCTCTGACCTACGAGCAGTACTTC
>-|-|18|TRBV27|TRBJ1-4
CATSPLSPHGAVGEKLFF
TGTGCCACCAGCCCATTATCCCCCCACGGGGCTGTGGGTGAAAAACTGTTTTTT